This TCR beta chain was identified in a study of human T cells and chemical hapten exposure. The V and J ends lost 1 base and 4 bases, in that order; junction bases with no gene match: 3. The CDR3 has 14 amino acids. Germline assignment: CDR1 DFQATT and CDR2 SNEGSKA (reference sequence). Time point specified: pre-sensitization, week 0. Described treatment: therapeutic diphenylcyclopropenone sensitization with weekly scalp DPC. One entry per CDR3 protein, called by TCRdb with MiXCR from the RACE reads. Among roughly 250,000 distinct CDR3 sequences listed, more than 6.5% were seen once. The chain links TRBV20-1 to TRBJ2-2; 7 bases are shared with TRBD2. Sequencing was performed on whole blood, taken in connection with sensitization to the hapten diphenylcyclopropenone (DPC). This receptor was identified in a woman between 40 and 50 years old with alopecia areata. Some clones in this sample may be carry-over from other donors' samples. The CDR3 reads CSARASSGTGELFF. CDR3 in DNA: TGCAGTGCTAGAGCTTCTAGCGGCACCGGGGAGCTGTTTTTT.